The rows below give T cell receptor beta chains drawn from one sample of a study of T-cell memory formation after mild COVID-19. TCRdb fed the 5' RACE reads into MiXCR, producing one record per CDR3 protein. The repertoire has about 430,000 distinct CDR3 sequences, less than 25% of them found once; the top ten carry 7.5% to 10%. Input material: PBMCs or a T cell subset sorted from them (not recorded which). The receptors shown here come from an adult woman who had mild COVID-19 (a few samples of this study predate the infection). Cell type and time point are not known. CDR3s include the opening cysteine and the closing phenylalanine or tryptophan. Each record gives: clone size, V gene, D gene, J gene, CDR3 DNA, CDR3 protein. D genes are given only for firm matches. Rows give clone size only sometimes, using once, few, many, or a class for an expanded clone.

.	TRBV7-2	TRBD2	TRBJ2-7	TGTGCCAGCAGCTTAGCCGGGGGACTAGCGGGAACAGGGCAGTACTTC	CASSLAGGLAGTGQYF
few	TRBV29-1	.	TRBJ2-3	TGCAGCGTCTTGGATCATACGCAGTATTTT	CSVLDHTQYF
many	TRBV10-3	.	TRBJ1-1	TGTGCCATCAGCACCCCGGGGCGCCGAAACACTGAAGCTTTCTTT	CAISTPGRRNTEAFF
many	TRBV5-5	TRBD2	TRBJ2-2	TGTGCCAGCAGCTTGGGCCTAGCGGGGGGGAACACCGGGGAGCTGTTTTTT	CASSLGLAGGNTGELFF
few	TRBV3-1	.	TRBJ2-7	TGTGCCAGCAGCCAAGCGGCGGGATACGAGCAGTACTTC	CASSQAAGYEQYF
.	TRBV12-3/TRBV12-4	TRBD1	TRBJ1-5	TGTGCCAGCAGGATGACAGGGGTCAATCAGCCCCAGCATTTT	CASRMTGVNQPQHF
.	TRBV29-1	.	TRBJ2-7	TGCAGCGCCGAGACTGGGAGCTCCTACGAGCAGTACTTC	CSAETGSSYEQYF
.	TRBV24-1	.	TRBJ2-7	TGTGCCACCAGTGATTTGACGGGGCCCGAGCAGTACTTC	CATSDLTGPEQYF
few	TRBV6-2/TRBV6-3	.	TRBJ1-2	TGTGCCAGCAGCCTGGGACACCTCTATGGCTACACCTTC	CASSLGHLYGYTF
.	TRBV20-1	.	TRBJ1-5	TGCAGTGCTAGGGGACTCCTGGTGGATCAGCCCCAGCATTTT	CSARGLLVDQPQHF
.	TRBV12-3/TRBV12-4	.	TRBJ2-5	TGTGCCAGCAGCGATTTAGTTGAGGGGACCCAGTACTTC	CASSDLVEGTQYF
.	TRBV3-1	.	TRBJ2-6	TGTGCCAGCAGCCAAGATCGTGGTGGCCTAGGCGTTGGGGCCAACGTCCTGACTTTC	CASSQDRGGLGVGANVLTF
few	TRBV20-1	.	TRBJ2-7	TGCAGTGCAGAACCGCTAGTGGACGACAGAAGCCTAGGACTAATCTACGAGCAGTACTTC	CSAEPLVDDRSLGLIYEQYF
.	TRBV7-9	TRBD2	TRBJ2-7	TGTGCCAGCAGCTCTAGCGGGACAACCTACGAGCAGTACTTC	CASSSSGTTYEQYF
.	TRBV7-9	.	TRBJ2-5	TGTGCCAGCAGCCTTAGCGGTTTCCGGGAGACCCAGTACTTC	CASSLSGFRETQYF
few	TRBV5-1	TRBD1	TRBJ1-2	TGCGCCAGCAGCGACGGACAGGGCTCTATGAGGGGCTACACCTTC	CASSDGQGSMRGYTF
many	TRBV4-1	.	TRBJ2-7	TGCGCCAGCAGCCAAGGCGGCCGAAACCCCTACGAGCAGTACTTC	CASSQGGRNPYEQYF
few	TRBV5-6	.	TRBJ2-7	TGTGCCAGCAGCTTACAGGCCCCTACGAGCAGTTGGTACTTC	CASSLQAPTSSWYF
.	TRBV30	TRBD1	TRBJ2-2	TGTGCCTGGAGTCCGGGACAGGGGGATTATGGGGAGCTGTTTTTT	CAWSPGQGDYGELFF
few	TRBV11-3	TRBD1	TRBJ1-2	TGTGCCAGCAGCTTACCGAGGGTGCAGGGGGCGAGTAACTATGGCTACACCTTC	CASSLPRVQGASNYGYTF
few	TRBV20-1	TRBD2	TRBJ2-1	TGCAGTGCTAGAATGTCGGGACTAGCGGCGTACAATGAGCAGTTCTTC	CSARMSGLAAYNEQFF
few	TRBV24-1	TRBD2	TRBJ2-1	TGTGCCACCAGTGATTCTCCTAGCGGGGCTTACAATGAGCAGTTCTTC	CATSDSPSGAYNEQFF
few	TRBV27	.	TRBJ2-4	TGTGCCACCAGAGATTATTCTGGTTTGACCAAAAACATTCAGTACTTC	CATRDYSGLTKNIQYF
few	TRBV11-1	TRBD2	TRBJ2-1	TGTGCCAGCAGCTTCCGCGGGACTAGCGGAGAGCAGTTCTTC	CASSFRGTSGEQFF
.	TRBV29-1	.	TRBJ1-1	TGCAGCGTTGAAAGGGCAGGGTCAAGCACTGAAGCTTTCTTT	CSVERAGSSTEAFF
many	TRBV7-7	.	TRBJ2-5	TGTGCTAGCAGCTTAGATATTACCACGGAGACCCAGTACTTC	CASSLDITTETQYF
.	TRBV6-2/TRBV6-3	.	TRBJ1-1	TGTGCCAGCAGTTACTTCCAGGGAGGCACTGAAGCTTTCTTT	CASSYFQGGTEAFF